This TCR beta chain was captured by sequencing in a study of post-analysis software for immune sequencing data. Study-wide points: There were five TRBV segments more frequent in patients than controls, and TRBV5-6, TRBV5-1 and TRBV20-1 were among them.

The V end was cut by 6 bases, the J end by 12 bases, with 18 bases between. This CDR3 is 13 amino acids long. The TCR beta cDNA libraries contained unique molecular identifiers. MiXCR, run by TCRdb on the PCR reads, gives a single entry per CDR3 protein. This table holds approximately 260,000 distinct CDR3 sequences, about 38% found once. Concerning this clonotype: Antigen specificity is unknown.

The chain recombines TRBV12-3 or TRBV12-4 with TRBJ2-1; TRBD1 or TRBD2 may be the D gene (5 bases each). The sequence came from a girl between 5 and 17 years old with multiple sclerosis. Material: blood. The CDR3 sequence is CASSPTLGVWQFF. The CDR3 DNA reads TGTGCCAGCAGCCCGACTTTGGGGGTGTGGCAGTTCTTC.